The present TCR beta chain was sequenced within a study of response to subunit inactivated influenza vaccine. Study-wide results and limits: After each seasonal influenza vaccination, few new T cells are recruited, the authors suggested.

This CDR3 comprises 13 residues. Germline V gene lookup returns CDR1 DFQATT and CDR2 SNEGSKA (reference sequence). V dropped 5 bases and J dropped 5 bases, with 13 bases sitting between them. For this clonotype: The antigen is undetermined.

From the RT-PCR reads, TCRdb called clonotypes with MiXCR, one entry per CDR3 protein. The sample has about 300,000 distinct CDR3 sequences, about 20% seen once. This sequence joins TRBV20-1 and TRBJ1-5, with D perhaps TRBD1 (5 bases). The sample in question was PBMCs from blood, obtained about 19 months after vaccination. The receptor was isolated from a man aged 50-75 years who received an inactivated influenza vaccine. The chain's CDR3 is CSASGTGDQPQHF. The CDR3 region has the DNA TGCAGTGCTTCCGGGACCGGCGATCAGCCCCAGCATTTT.